The clone carrying this T cell receptor beta chain was seen ten or more times. No antigen is known for it. Germline V gene data show CDR1 as MGHRA and CDR2 as YSYEKL. Trimming pared 4 bases from V and 1 base from J, leaving 10 bases between. This CDR3 has 14 amino acids. The data were taken from a study of T cells after yellow fever vaccination. General study results and limits: CD4 and CD8 compartments shared a small share of clonotypes, likely from convergent recombination. One caveat is that FACS-sorted repertoires could contain abundant clonotypes contaminating from the bulk population.

A 5'RACE template-switching step, the method used to make TCR cDNA, added a universal primer site and UMIs. One entry per CDR3 protein results from TCRdb running MiXCR on the 5' RACE reads. The data show about 120,000 distinct CDR3 sequences, about 6.8% seen once. This sequence was found in a man younger than 35 who received the YFV17D yellow fever vaccine. The gene calls are TRBV4-1 and TRBJ1-1; D is undetermined. This sample comprised CD4+ T cells sorted from PBMCs, obtained 45 days after the first yellow fever vaccination. DNA for the CDR3: TGCGCCAGCAGCCCGTACCAGCGGAACACTGAAGCTTTCTTT. It specifies CASSPYQRNTEAFF.